These 17 T cell receptor beta chains came from one sample sequenced in a study of response to subunit inactivated influenza vaccine. TCRdb reprocessed the RT-PCR reads with MiXCR, giving one entry per CDR3 protein. The table records approximately 530,000 distinct CDR3 sequences, less than 10% of them present only once. Here the sequenced sample was PBMCs from blood, taken about 24 months after vaccination. Receptor source: a man in his fifties or sixties who received an inactivated influenza vaccine.

This clonotype appeared many times. The rearrangement uses TRBV10-1 and TRBJ2-7; TRBD1 agrees at 7 bases. The CDR3 sequence is 13 residues long. Germline trimming cut 6 bases from V and 2 bases from J; bases unmatched to any gene: 4. Per the germline V gene, CDR1 is WNHNN and CDR2 is SYGVQD (reference sequence). The CDR3 coding sequence is TGCGCCAGCAGCAGGGACAGTACCTACGAGCAGTACTTC. Its protein product is CASSRDSTYEQYF.

At least ten counts were recorded for this clonotype. The rearrangement joins TRBV29-1 to TRBJ2-3; D remains unclear. This CDR3 has 14 amino acids. V was clipped by 3 bases and J by 1 base, with 11 bases between them. In germline, CDR1 is SQVTM, CDR2 ANQGSEA. In nucleotides, the CDR3 is TGCAGCGTTGATAGTGTAATCGGCACAGATACGCAGTATTTT. It specifies CSVDSVIGTDTQYF.

This clonotype was picked up a small number of times. The chain employs TRBV19 and TRBJ1-5; 7 bases fit TRBD1. The trim removed 3 bases at V and 5 bases at J, leaving 13 bases unmatched. CDR3 length: 17 residues. Germline V CDR1 and CDR2: LNHDA, SQIVND (reference sequence). The CDR3 bases are TGTGCCAGTAGTATTGGGAGCTTAGACAGGGTCCATCAGCCCCAGCATTTT. Translating gives CASSIGSLDRVHQPQHF. The full variable domain, its missing parts supplied by reference TRBV19 and TRBJ1-5, is DGGITQSPKYLFRKEGQNVTLSCEQNLNHDAMYWYRQDPGQGLRLIYYSQIVNDFQKGDIAEGYSVSREKKESFPLTVTSAQKNPTAFYLCASSIGSLDRVHQPQHFGDGTRLSIL.

This clonotype was seen ten or more times. This chain uses TRBV5-1 with TRBJ2-3, with unresolved D. The CDR3 is 14 amino acids. Germline V gene sequence: CDR1 SGHRS, CDR2 YFSETQ. V was clipped by 3 bases and J by 0 bases, with 8 bases between them. CDR3 nucleotides: TGCGCCAGCAGCTGGAAGGACAGCACAGATACGCAGTATTTT. It yields the protein CASSWKDSTDTQYF.

The genes are TRBV7-9 and TRBJ2-3; D is ambiguous. V was trimmed by 1 base and J by 0 bases, leaving 5 bases between them. The germline V gene has CDR1 SEHNR and CDR2 FQNEAQ (reference sequence). The CDR3 length is 14 residues. The CDR3 sequence: CASSLDHSTDTQYF. As DNA, the CDR3 is TGTGCCAGCAGCTTAGACCATAGCACAGATACGCAGTATTTT.

Only a few counts were recorded for this clonotype. The CDR3 nucleotides read TGTGCCAGCAGCCCCTCTTCCGGGGGGTCCTACGAGCAGTACTTC. Amino acids: CASSPSSGGSYEQYF. J is TRBJ2-7 and V is TRBV13; 7 positions agree with TRBD2. Germline CDR1 is PRHDT and CDR2 is FYEKMQ (reference sequence). V lost 5 bases to trimming and J lost 1 base; unmatched junction nucleotides: 8. The CDR3 contains 15 residues. Together with reference TRBV13 and TRBJ2-7, the CDR3 gives the full variable domain: AAGVIQSPRHLIKEKRETATLKCYPIPRHDTVYWYQQGPGQDPQFLISFYEKMQSDKGSIPDRFSAQQFSDYHSELNMSSLELGDSALYFCASSPSSGGSYEQYFGPGTRLTVT.

There are many counts of this clonotype. V gene TRBV29-1 combines with J gene TRBJ2-7; a possible D gene is TRBD1 (5 bases). Looked up from germline, CDR1 is SQVTM and CDR2 is ANQGSEA. The CDR3 length is 12 residues. Trimming removed 4 bases from V and 0 bases from J, with 7 bases in between. The CDR3 protein is CSVAQASYEQYF. The CDR3 DNA is TGCAGCGTTGCACAGGCCTCCTACGAGCAGTACTTC.

Only a few counts were recorded for this clonotype. V is TRBV7-2 and J is TRBJ1-4; TRBD1 matches at 8 bases. This CDR3 comprises 15 residues. Germline-derived CDR1 and CDR2 are SGHTA and FQGNSA. V shed 5 bases and J 4 bases; nucleotides not matched to a gene: 6. The CDR3 DNA is TGTGCCAGCAGCCCCCTGGGACAGGTTAATGAAAAACTGTTTTTT. It translates to CASSPLGQVNEKLFF.

The gene calls are TRBV10-3 and TRBJ2-7, with 13 bases fitting TRBD2. Germline CDR1 ENHRY, CDR2 SYGVKD. V shed 2 bases, J shed 4 bases, and the junction held 5 bases outside the gene matches. CDR3 length: 16 residues. CDR3 nucleotides: TGTGCCATCAGTGAGGCACTAGCGGGGGGGCGATACGAGCAGTACTTC. This gives the protein CAISEALAGGRYEQYF.

The CDR3 nucleotides read TGTGCCAGCAGCTTGGCCTCCGGTGGGGGCTATAGCAATCAGCCCCAGCATTTT. Encoded protein: CASSLASGGGYSNQPQHF. The chain is built from TRBV5-5 and TRBJ1-5; D perhaps matches TRBD1 (6 bases). The ends were cut back, 0 bases at V and 0 bases at J, with 16 bases in the middle. The CDR3 consists of 18 residues. CDR1 and CDR2 (germline): SGHKS, YYEKEE (reference sequence).

In its sample, this clonotype was seen a few times. V and J are TRBV28 and TRBJ2-1, with TRBD2 matching over 7 bases. V gave up 5 bases and J gave up 6 bases; unmatched junction bases: 4. The germline CDR1 and CDR2 sequences are MDHEN and SYDVKM. There are 13 residues in the CDR3. The CDR3 region has the DNA TGTGCCAGCAGTCAGACTAGCCCCAATGAGCAGTTCTTC. Translating it yields CASSQTSPNEQFF.

V usage is TRBV2 and J usage is TRBJ2-7; D is uncertain. The germline V gene has CDR1 SNHLY and CDR2 FYNNEI. Trimming cost V 3 bases and J 3 bases, with 12 bases left between them. CDR3 size: 14 residues. CDR3 amino acids: CASSEVSSYYEQYF. DNA of the CDR3: TGTGCCAGCAGTGAGGTTAGCAGCTACTACGAGCAGTACTTC.

This clonotype was seen a few times. The chain carries TRBV6-2 or TRBV6-3 and TRBJ2-7; D is uncertain. The CDR3 totals 12 residues. Germline V CDR1 and CDR2: MNHEY, SVGEGT. The ends were cut back, 4 bases at V and 3 bases at J, with 7 bases in the middle. CDR3 residues: CASSWADYEQYF. For the CDR3, the DNA is TGTGCCAGCAGTTGGGCAGACTACGAGCAGTACTTC.

There are many counts of this clonotype. This chain joins TRBV20-1 and TRBJ2-7; possible D gene TRBD2, 6 bases. Germline CDR1 DFQATT, CDR2 SNEGSKA (reference sequence). The CDR3 runs to 14 residues. V was trimmed by 5 bases and J by 3 bases, leaving 17 bases between them. This CDR3 is CSALSGTSRYEQYF. The CDR3 DNA sequence: TGCAGTGCTTTGTCGGGTACTAGCCGCTACGAGCAGTACTTC.

This clonotype was found a few times. The chain uses TRBV18 and TRBJ2-7, with no clear D. The CDR3 is 12 amino acids. Trimming left V 6 bases short and J 5 bases short, with 11 bases between. Germline V lookup: CDR1 KGHSH, CDR2 LQKENI. CDR3: CASSPTRHEQYF. For the CDR3, the DNA is TGTGCCAGCTCTCCGACTCGACACGAGCAGTACTTC. The variable domain in full, with the rest retrieved from reference TRBV18 and TRBJ2-7, is NAGVMQNPRHLVRRRGQEARLRCSPMKGHSHVYWYRQLPEEGLKFMVYLQKENIIDESGMPKERFSAEFPKEGPSILRIQQVVRGDSAAYFCASSPTRHEQYFGPGTRLTVT.

This clonotype has a count of ten or more. The chain employs TRBV20-1 and TRBJ2-7; TRBD1 matches at 8 bases. This CDR3 is 12 amino acids long. The V gene's germline CDR1 is DFQATT and CDR2 SNEGSKA (reference sequence). J lost 9 bases, V lost 0 bases, and 4 bases had no gene match. The CDR3 region is CSARDQGARQYF. The CDR3 DNA sequence: TGCAGTGCTAGAGATCAGGGGGCCCGGCAGTACTTC.

The chain carries TRBV14 and TRBJ2-7; either TRBD1 or TRBD2 may fit D (5 bases each). The V end was cut by 0 bases, the J end by 2 bases, with 11 bases between. Germline-derived CDR1 and CDR2 are SGHDN and FVKESK. CDR3 size: 15 residues. DNA of the CDR3: TGTGCCAGCAGCCAAGAGGGGACGGGGACCTACGAGCAGTACTTC. It is translated as CASSQEGTGTYEQYF. The full variable domain, rest sourced from reference TRBV14 and TRBJ2-7, is EAGVTQFPSHSVIEKGQTVTLRCDPISGHDNLYWYRRVMGKEIKFLLHFVKESKQDESGMPNNRFLAERTGGTYSTLKVQPAELEDSGVYFCASSQEGTGTYEQYFGPGTRLTVT.